This entry is about one T cell receptor beta chain. Its antigen is as yet unknown. This sample stems from a study of Ad26.COV2.S vaccination and SARS-CoV-2 variants. Study-level results: Estimates derived from TCR breadth and depth analyses may have underestimated total T cell responses.

The data were produced by immunoSEQ multiplex PCR, yet TCRdb's version contains in-frame clones alone and is incomplete. The sample has 300,000 to 500,000 clones; approximately 91% are singletons. Sample treatment: around 19 received Ad26.COV2.S at low or high dose, single or two shots; 5 received placebo; per-sample allocation not given. Samples analyzed were those drawn on day 63 after the first vaccine or placebo injection. The germline V gene encodes CDR1 SGDLS and CDR2 YYNGEE. This CDR3 has 16 amino acids. Trimming took off 0 bases at V and 4 bases at J, with 13 bases between the two ends. The sequences come from peripheral blood, collected in a trial of Ad26.COV2.S vaccine versus placebo. V is TRBV9 and J is TRBJ1-4; possible D gene TRBD1, 6 bases. The clonotype comes from a person between 18 and 60 years old who received the Ad26.COV2.S COVID-19 vaccine or a placebo. The CDR3 loop is CASSVGWLGGNEKLFF. The DNA for the CDR3 is TGTGCCAGCAGCGTAGGGTGGTTAGGGGGTAATGAAAAACTGTTTTTT. Combining the CDR3 with reference TRBV9 and TRBJ1-4 gives the whole variable domain DSGVTQTPKHLITATGQRVTLRCSPRSGDLSVYWYQQSLDQGLQFLIQYYNGEERAKGNILERFSAQQFPDLHSELNLSSLELGDSALYFCASSVGWLGGNEKLFFGSGTQLSVL.